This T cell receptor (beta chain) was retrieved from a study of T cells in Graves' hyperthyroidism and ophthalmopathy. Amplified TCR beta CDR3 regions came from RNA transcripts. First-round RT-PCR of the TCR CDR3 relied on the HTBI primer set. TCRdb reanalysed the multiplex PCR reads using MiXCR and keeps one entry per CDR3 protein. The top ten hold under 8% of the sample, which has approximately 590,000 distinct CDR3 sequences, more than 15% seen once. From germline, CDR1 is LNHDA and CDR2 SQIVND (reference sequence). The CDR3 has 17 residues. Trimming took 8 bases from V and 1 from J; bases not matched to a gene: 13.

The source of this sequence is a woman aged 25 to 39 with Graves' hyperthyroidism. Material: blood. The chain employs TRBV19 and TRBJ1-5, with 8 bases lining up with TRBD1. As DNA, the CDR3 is TGTGCCAGTGCGACAGGGGAATGGGGTAAGAGCAATCAGCCCCAGCATTTT. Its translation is CASATGEWGKSNQPQHF.